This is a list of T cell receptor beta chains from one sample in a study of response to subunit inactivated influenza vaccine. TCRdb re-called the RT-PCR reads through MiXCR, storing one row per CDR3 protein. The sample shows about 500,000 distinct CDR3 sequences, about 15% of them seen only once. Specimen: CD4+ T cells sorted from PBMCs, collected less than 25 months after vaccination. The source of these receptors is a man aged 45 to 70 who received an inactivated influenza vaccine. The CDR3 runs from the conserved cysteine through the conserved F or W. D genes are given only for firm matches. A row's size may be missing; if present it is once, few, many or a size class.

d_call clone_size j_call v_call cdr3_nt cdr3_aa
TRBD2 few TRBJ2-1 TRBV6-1 TGTGCCAGCAGGTCGTTCGGGGGAGCGGGGAATGAGCAGTTCTTC CASRSFGGAGNEQFF
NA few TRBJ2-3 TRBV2 TGTGCCAGCAGTGAAGCGCTTCGGGGAGATACGCAGTATTTT CASSEALRGDTQYF
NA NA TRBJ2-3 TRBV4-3 TGCGCCAGCAGCCAAGATCTAACTAGACCTAGGGATACGCAGTATTTT CASSQDLTRPRDTQYF
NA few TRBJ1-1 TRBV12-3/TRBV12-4 TGTGCCAGCCGAGCGGGAGGGCCCACTGAAGCTTTCTTT CASRAGGPTEAFF
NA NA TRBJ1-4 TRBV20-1 TGCAGTGTCAGGGGCAGTGAAAAACTGTTTTTT CSVRGSEKLFF
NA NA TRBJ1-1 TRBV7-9 TGTGCCAGCAGCTTATTCCCGGGGGCCATCACTGAAGCTTTCTTT CASSLFPGAITEAFF
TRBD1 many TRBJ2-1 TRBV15 TGTGCCACCAGGACTGACAGGGTACTCTACAATGAGCAGTTCTTC CATRTDRVLYNEQFF
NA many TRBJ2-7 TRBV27 TGTGCCAGCAGTTCCGGGACACAAACCTACGAGCAGTACTTC CASSSGTQTYEQYF
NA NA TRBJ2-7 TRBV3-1 TGTGCCAGCAGCCAAGATTTCGGGATATCCTACGAGCAGTACTTC CASSQDFGISYEQYF
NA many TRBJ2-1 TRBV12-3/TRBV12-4 TGTGCCAGCAGTTTCTCAGGGTTATACAATGAGCAGTTCTTC CASSFSGLYNEQFF
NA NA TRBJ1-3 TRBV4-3 TGCGCCAGCAGCGCAGCCAGCTGGACTGGAAACACCATATATTTT CASSAASWTGNTIYF
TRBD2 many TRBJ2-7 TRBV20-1 TGCAGTGCTAGAGCCTTATTGGATAGCGGGAGATCCTACGAGCAGTACTTC CSARALLDSGRSYEQYF
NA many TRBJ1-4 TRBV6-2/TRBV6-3 TGTGCCAGCAGTCGACTCGGGACATCTAATGAAAAACTGTTTTTT CASSRLGTSNEKLFF
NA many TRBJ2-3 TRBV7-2 TGTGCCAGCAGCTTAGCAGTCGTAGGCACAGATACGCAGTATTTT CASSLAVVGTDTQYF
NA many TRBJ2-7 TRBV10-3 TGTGCCATCAAGGGTGATACCATCTACGAGCAGTACTTC CAIKGDTIYEQYF
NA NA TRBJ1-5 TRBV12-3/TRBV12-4 TGTGCCAGCAGTTCCCCCGGAGGGCGGAATCAGCCCCAGCATTTT CASSSPGGRNQPQHF
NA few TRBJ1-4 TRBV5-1 TGCGCCAGCAGCTTGGCCGGCAGGGTGGCTGAAAAACTGTTTTTT CASSLAGRVAEKLFF
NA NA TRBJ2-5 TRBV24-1 TGTGCCACCAGTGATCCTGGCTCGGGACGCCATGGGGCCCAGTACTTC CATSDPGSGRHGAQYF
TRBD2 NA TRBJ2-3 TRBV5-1 TGCGCCAGCAGCTTCGGGGGGGCTGTTGCAGATACGCAGTATTTT CASSFGGAVADTQYF
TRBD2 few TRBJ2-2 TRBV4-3 TGCGCCAGCAGCCCCATGGGACTAGCGGGAATCACCGGGGAGCTGTTTTTT CASSPMGLAGITGELFF
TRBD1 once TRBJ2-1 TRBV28 TGTGCCAACAGTTCGGCCGGGACAGGGACGAATGAGCAGTTCTTC CANSSAGTGTNEQFF
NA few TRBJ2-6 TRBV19 TGTGCCAGTACTACCACGAGCTCTGGGGCCAACGTCCTGACTTTC CASTTTSSGANVLTF
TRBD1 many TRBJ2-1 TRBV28 TGTGCCAGCAGCGAGCTGGGACAGGGGTCCTACAATGAGCAGTTCTTC CASSELGQGSYNEQFF
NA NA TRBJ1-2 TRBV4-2 TGTGCCAGCAGCCAAGATGGGGCACCGGGCCCTGGGAACTATGGCTACACCTTC CASSQDGAPGPGNYGYTF
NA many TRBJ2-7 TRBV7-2 TGTGCCAGCAGCGCAGTGGGCTACGAGCAGTACTTC CASSAVGYEQYF
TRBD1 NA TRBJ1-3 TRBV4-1 TGCGCCAGCAGCCAAGAACCGGGACAGGGGGGCTCTGGAAACACCATATATTTT CASSQEPGQGGSGNTIYF
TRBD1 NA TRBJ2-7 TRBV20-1 TGCAGTGCACCGAACCCTATTGGGACAGGACGTCCCTACGAGCAGTACTTC CSAPNPIGTGRPYEQYF
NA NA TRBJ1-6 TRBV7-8 TGTGCCAGCAGACCCACCCGGGCAGTGTCTTCACCCCTCCACTTT CASRPTRAVSSPLHF
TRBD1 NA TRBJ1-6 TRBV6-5 TGTGCCAGCAGTTACTCAGACCCGGGACAGGGTTATTCACCCCTCCACTTT CASSYSDPGQGYSPLHF
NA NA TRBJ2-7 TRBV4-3 TGCGCCAGCAGCCAAGTGTGGAGGGGGCGCTCCGTGGAGCAGTACTTC CASSQVWRGRSVEQYF
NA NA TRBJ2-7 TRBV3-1 TGTGCCAGCAGCCAAGTTCGTAATCTAGCGTCGGGCGAGCAGTACTTC CASSQVRNLASGEQYF